This T cell receptor (beta chain) is drawn from a study of OX40 agonist ivuxolimab in advanced cancers. Study-level information: Intravenous ivuxolimab was administered to patients every 2 weeks at 0.01 to 10 mg/kg.

Sampled blood was obtained at baseline, cycle 4 day 1, and cycle 7 day 1. Study conclusions and caveats: At doses 0.1 to 3.0 mg/kg, CD4+ and CD8+ clones expanded.

Libraries were prepared by immunoSEQ multiplex PCR; TCRdb keeps only in-frame clonotypes and omits some of them. The sample consists of roughly 73,000 clones, approximately 78% of them appearing once. A remark on this clone: Its antigen is as yet unknown.

This receptor was identified in an adult with an advanced solid tumor such as melanoma, head and neck, liver or kidney cancer. The specimen comprised CD4+ or CD8+ T cells sorted from blood, sampled in a trial of the OX40 agonist ivuxolimab.

The DNA of the CDR3 is TGTGCCAGCAGCTTAGGCGCGCCACTAGCGGGGGGGCAGGGCGAGCAGTACTTC. Translating gives CASSLGAPLAGGQGEQYF. The chain links TRBV13 to TRBJ2-7, with 13 bases fitting TRBD2. CDR1 is PRHDT and CDR2 is FYEKMQ in the germline V gene (reference sequence). The CDR3 contains 18 residues. V lost 0 bases and J lost 6; bases outside the gene matches: 11.